The clone carrying this TCR beta chain has at least ten counts. TCR beta libraries were built with iRepertoire HTBI primers and Arm-PCR of CDR3 regions. Using its own MiXCR run on the multiplex PCR reads, TCRdb lists one record per CDR3 protein. The data contain around 450,000 distinct CDR3 sequences, 16% of them singletons. This entry belongs to a study of regulatory T cells in long-lasting Graves disease. The ends were cut back, 5 bases at V and 6 bases at J, with 17 bases in the middle. The V gene's germline CDR1 is MDHEN and CDR2 SYDVKM. This CDR3 contains 15 residues. Time point in this sample: newly diagnosed GD, antithyroid drugs for less than 3 months. PBMCs provided the RNA from which the TCR library was made. These sequences were also reported in another study, on T cells in Graves' hyperthyroidism and ophthalmopathy. From that second work: RT-PCR in the first round (using the HTBI primer set) targeted the TCR CDR3.

The receptor was isolated from a man aged 35 to 55 with Graves disease. The chain links TRBV28 to TRBJ1-5; tentative D call: TRBD1 (5 bases). This specimen was peripheral blood mononuclear cells (PBMCs), taken at new diagnosis, from a patient treated with antithyroid drugs. The CDR3, as DNA: TGTGCCAGCAGTGCCTCCGGGAATACAGGTCAGCCCCAGCATTTT. Translated, it gives CASSASGNTGQPQHF.